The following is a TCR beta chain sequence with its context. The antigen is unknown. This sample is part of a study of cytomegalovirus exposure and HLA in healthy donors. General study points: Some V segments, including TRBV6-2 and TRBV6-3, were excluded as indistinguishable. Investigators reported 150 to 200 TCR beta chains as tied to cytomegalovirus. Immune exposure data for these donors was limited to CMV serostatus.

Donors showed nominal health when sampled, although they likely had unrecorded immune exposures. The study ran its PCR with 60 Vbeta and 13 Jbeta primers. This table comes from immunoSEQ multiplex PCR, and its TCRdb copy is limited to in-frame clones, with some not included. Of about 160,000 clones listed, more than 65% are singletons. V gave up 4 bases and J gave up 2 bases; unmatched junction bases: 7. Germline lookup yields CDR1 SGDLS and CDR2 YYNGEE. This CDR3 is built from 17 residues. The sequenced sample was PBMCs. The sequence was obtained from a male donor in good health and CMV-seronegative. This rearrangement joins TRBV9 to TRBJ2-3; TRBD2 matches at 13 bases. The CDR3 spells CASSPRTSGGFTDTQYF. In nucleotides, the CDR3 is TGTGCCAGCAGCCCTCGGACTAGCGGGGGATTCACAGATACGCAGTATTTT. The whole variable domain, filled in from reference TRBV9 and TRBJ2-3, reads DSGVTQTPKHLITATGQRVTLRCSPRSGDLSVYWYQQSLDQGLQFLIQYYNGEERAKGNILERFSAQQFPDLHSELNLSSLELGDSALYFCASSPRTSGGFTDTQYFGPGTRLTVL.